A selection of T cell receptor beta chains follows, all from one sample in a study of cytomegalovirus exposure and HLA in healthy donors. Libraries were prepared by immunoSEQ multiplex PCR; TCRdb keeps only in-frame clonotypes and omits some of them. Recorded for this sample: 90,000 to 130,000 clones. Sequenced sample: PBMCs. Receptor source: a young man in good health and CMV-seronegative. Both conserved end residues are part of each CDR3. Fields, in order: J gene, V gene, CDR3 protein.

TRBJ1-2,TRBV5-3,CARSPGDLWGYTF
TRBJ1-3,TRBV7-2,CASSSISGNTIYF
TRBJ2-1,TRBV9,CASSVGPSGEQFF
TRBJ1-2,TRBV5-4,CASSLISAANYGYTF
TRBJ1-2,TRBV29-1,CSVGQGQGARYGYTF
TRBJ2-2,TRBV11-2,CASSSLRGRGRTGELFF
TRBJ2-6,TRBV10-1,CASSETGIGPSGANVLTF
TRBJ2-7,TRBV25-1,CASSARHPNGEQYF
TRBJ1-1,TRBV13,CASSGGSTEAFF
TRBJ2-5,TRBV11-2,CASSLAGDETQYF
TRBJ2-7,TRBV4-1,CASSQDDTPYEQYF